This entry is about one T cell receptor beta chain. The junction does not match germline at one end; this may be a read error. This specimen comes from a study of cytomegalovirus exposure and HLA in healthy donors. Study-wide context: From around 180 million T cells, an earlier analysis saw roughly 120 million unique TCR beta sequences.

This CDR3 is 14 amino acids long. In germline, CDR1 is SGHNT, CDR2 YENEEA. Amplification used 60 Vbeta primers and 13 Jbeta primers. Clones were read by immunoSEQ multiplex PCR, and TCRdb kept only the in-frame ones, dropping some. Found here are about 100,000 clones, around 60% of them singletons; the top ten hold over 3.5%. This receptor was taken from a man aged 30 to 39 in good health and CMV-seropositive. V is TRBV11-3 and J is TRBJ2-7; the D is unclear. Sequencing was carried out using PBMCs. This CDR3 reads CASSLVTASNEQYF. Written as DNA, the CDR3 is TGTGCCAGCAGCTTAGTAACAGCCTCCAACGAGCAGTACTTC. The full variable domain, its missing parts supplied by reference TRBV11-3 and TRBJ2-7, is EAGVVQSPRYKIIEKKQPVAFWCNPISGHNTLYWYLQNLGQGPELLIRYENEEAVDDSQLPKDRFSAERLKGVDSTLKIQPAELGDSAVYLCASSLVTASNEQYFGPGTRLTVT.